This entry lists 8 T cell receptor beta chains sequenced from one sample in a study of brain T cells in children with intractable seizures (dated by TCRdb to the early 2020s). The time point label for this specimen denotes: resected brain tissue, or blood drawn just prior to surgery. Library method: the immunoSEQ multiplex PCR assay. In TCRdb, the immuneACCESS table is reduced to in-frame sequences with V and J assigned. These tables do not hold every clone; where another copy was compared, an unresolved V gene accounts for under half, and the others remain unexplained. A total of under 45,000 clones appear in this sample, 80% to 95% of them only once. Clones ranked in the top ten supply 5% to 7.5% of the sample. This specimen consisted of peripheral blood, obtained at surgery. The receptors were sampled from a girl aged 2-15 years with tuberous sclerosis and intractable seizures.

CDR3 sequence reads: CASSIGGGTDTQYF. The DNA for the CDR3 is TGTGCCAGTAGTATCGGGGGGGGCACAGATACGCAGTATTTT. This chain joins TRBV19 and TRBJ2-3; 8 positions match TRBD2. This CDR3 has 14 amino acids. Germline CDR1 is LNHDA and CDR2 is SQIVND (reference sequence). V shed 3 bases, J shed 1 base, and the junction held 0 bases outside the gene matches.

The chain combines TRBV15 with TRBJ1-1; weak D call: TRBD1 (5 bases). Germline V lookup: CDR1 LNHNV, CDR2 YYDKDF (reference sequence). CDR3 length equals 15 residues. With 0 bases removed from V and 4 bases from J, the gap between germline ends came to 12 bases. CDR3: CATSREIGGITEAFF. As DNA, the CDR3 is TGTGCCACCAGCAGAGAAATTGGGGGAATCACTGAAGCTTTCTTT.

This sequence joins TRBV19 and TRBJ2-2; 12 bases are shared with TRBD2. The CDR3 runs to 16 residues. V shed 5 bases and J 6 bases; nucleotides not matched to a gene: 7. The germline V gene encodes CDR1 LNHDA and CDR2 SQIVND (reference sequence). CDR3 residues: CASSGLLAGGAGELFF. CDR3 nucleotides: TGTGCCAGTAGTGGCCTTCTAGCGGGAGGGGCCGGGGAGCTGTTTTTT. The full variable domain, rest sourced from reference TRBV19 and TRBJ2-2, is DGGITQSPKYLFRKEGQNVTLSCEQNLNHDAMYWYRQDPGQGLRLIYYSQIVNDFQKGDIAEGYSVSREKKESFPLTVTSAQKNPTAFYLCASSGLLAGGAGELFFGEGSRLTVL.

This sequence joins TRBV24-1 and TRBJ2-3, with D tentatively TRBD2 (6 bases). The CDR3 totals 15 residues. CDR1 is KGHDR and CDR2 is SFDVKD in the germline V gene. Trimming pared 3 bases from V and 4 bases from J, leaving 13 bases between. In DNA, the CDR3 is TGTGCCACCAGTGATCCGGGGGTGGTGGCAGATACGCAGTATTTT. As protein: CATSDPGVVADTQYF.

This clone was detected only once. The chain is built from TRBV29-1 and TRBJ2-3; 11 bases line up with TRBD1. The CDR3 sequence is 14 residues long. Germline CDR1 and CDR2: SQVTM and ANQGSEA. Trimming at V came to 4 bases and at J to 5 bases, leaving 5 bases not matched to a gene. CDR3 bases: TGCAGCGTTGGGGACAGGGGGTATGGAGATACGCAGTATTTT. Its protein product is CSVGDRGYGDTQYF.

CDR3 region: CASSPSLGVSSYNSPLHF. The DNA of the CDR3 is TGTGCCAGTAGTCCCTCCTTGGGGGTTAGCTCCTATAATTCACCCCTCCACTTT. The genes are TRBV19 and TRBJ1-6, with D perhaps TRBD1 (5 bases). The CDR3 runs 18 residues. Trimming took 5 bases from V and 0 from J, leaving 17 bases between them. In germline, CDR1 is LNHDA, CDR2 SQIVND (reference sequence). Using reference TRBV19 and TRBJ1-6 for the parts outside the CDR3, the full variable domain is DGGITQSPKYLFRKEGQNVTLSCEQNLNHDAMYWYRQDPGQGLRLIYYSQIVNDFQKGDIAEGYSVSREKKESFPLTVTSAQKNPTAFYLCASSPSLGVSSYNSPLHFGNGTRLTVT.

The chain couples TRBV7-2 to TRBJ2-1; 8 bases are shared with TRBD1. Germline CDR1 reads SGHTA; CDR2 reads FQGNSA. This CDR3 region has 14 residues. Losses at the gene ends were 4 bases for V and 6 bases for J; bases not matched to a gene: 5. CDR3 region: CASSSRQGSNEQFF. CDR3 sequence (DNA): TGTGCCAGCAGCTCACGACAGGGGAGCAATGAGCAGTTCTTC.

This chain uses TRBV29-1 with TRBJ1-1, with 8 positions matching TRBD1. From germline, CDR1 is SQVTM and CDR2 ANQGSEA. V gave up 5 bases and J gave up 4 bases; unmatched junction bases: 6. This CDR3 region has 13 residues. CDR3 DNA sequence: TGCAGCGTTTACAGGGGGGAGGGCACTGAAGCTTTCTTT. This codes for CSVYRGEGTEAFF. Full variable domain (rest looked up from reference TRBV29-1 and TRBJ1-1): SAVISQKPSRDICQRGTSLTIQCQVDSQVTMMFWYRQQPGQSLTLIATANQGSEATYESGFVIDKFPISRPNLTFSTLTVSNMSPEDSSIYLCSVYRGEGTEAFFGQGTRLTVV.